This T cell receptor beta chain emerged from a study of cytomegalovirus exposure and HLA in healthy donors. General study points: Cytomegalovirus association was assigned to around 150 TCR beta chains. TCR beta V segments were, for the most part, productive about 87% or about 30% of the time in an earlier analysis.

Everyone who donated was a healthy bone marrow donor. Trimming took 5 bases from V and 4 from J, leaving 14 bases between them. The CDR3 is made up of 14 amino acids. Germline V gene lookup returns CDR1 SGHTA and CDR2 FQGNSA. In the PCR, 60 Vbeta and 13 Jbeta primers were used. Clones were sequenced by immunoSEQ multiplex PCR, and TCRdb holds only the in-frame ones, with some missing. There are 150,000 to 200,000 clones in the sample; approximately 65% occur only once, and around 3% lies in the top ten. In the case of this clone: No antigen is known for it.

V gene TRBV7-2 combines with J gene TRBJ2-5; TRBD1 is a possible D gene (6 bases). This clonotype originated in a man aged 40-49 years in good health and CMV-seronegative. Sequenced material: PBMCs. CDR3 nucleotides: TGTGCCAGCAGCCGGTACGGGACACGAGAGACCCAGTACTTC. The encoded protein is CASSRYGTRETQYF.